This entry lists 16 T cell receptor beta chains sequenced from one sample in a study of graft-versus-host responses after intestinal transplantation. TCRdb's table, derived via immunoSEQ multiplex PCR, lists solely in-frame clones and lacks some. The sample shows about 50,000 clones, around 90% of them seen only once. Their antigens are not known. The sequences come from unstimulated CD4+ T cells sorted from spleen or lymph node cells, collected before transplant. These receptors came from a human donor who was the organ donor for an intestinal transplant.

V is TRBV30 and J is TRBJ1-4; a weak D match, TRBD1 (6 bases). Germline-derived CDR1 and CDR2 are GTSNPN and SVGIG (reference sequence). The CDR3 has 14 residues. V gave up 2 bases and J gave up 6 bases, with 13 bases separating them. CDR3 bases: TGTGCCTGGAGTCCGGGACATCCGGATGAAAAACTGTTTTTT. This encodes CAWSPGHPDEKLFF. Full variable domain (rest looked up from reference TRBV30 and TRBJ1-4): SQTIHQWPATLVQPVGSPLSLECTVEGTSNPNLYWYRQAAGRGLQLLFYSVGIGQISSEVPQNLSASRPQDRQFILSSKKLLLSDSGFYLCAWSPGHPDEKLFFGSGTQLSVL.

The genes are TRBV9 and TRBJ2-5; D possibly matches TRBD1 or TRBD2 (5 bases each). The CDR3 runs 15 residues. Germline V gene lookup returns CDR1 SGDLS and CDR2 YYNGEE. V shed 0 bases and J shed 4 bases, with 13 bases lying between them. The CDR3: CASSVGGVGGETQYF. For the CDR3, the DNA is TGTGCCAGCAGCGTAGGAGGGGTCGGAGGAGAGACCCAGTACTTC.

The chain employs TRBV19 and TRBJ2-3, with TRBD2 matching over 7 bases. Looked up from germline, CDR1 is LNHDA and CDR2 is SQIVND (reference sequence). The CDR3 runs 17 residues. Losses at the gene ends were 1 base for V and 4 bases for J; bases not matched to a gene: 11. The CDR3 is CASSIGGGEGPADTQYF. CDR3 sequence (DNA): TGTGCCAGTAGTATAGGGGGGGGAGAAGGCCCAGCAGATACGCAGTATTTT.

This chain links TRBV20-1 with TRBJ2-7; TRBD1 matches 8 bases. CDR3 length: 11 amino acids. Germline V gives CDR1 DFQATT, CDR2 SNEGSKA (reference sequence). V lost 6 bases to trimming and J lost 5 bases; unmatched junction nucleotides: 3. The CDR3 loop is CSAETGDEQYF. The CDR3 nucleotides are TGCAGTGCAGAGACAGGGGACGAGCAGTACTTC.

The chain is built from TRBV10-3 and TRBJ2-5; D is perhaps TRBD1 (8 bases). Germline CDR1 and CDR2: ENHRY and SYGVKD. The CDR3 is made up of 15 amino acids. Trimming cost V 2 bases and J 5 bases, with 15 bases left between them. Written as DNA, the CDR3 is TGTGCCATCAGTGAGACCACAGGGGGAGGGGAGACCCAGTACTTC. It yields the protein CAISETTGGGETQYF.

CDR3 coding DNA: TGTGCCAGCAGCCCCACCCAGGGGGCGAGTGGCTACACCTTC. Protein: CASSPTQGASGYTF. The chain has TRBV11-1 and TRBJ1-2, with TRBD1 matching over 8 bases. Germline loops: CDR1 SGHAT, CDR2 FQDESV (reference sequence). Trimming removed 5 bases from V and 7 bases from J; junction bases left unmatched: 9. The CDR3 is 14 amino acids.

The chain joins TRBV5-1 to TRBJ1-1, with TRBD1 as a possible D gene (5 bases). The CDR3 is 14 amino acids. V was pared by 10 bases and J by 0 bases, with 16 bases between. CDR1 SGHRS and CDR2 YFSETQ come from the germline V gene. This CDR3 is CAARGGKMNTEAFF. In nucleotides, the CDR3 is TGCGCCGCACGGGGGGGTAAGATGAACACTGAAGCTTTCTTT.

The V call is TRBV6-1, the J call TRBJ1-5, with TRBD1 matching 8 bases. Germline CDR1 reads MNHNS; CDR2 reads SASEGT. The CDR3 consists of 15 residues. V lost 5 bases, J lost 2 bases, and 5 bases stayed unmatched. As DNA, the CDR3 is TGTGCCAGCAGTTCTGGACAGGGTGGCAATCAGCCCCAGCATTTT. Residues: CASSSGQGGNQPQHF.

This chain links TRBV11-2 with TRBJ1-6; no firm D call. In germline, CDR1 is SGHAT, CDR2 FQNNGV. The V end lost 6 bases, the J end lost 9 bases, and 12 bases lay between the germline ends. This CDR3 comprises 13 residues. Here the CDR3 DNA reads TGTGCCAGCAGTAACCGGTTGTTTTCACCCCTCCACTTT. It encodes CASSNRLFSPLHF. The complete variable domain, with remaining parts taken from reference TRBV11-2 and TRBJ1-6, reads EAGVAQSPRYKIIEKRQSVAFWCNPISGHATLYWYQQILGQGPKLLIQFQNNGVVDDSQLPKDRFSAERLKGVDSTLKIQPAKLEDSAVYLCASSNRLFSPLHFGNGTRLTVT.

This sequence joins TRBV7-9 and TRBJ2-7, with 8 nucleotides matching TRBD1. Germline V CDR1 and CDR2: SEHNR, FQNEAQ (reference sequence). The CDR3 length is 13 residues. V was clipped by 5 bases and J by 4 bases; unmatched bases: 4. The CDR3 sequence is CASSRTGPYEQYF. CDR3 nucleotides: TGTGCCAGCAGCCGGACAGGGCCTTACGAGCAGTACTTC.

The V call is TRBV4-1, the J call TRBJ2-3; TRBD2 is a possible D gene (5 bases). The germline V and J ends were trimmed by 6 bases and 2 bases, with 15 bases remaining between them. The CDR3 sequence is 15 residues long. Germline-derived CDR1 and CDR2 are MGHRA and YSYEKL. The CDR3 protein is CASRLAGPITDTQYF. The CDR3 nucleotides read TGCGCCAGCAGGCTAGCCGGTCCGATCACAGATACGCAGTATTTT.

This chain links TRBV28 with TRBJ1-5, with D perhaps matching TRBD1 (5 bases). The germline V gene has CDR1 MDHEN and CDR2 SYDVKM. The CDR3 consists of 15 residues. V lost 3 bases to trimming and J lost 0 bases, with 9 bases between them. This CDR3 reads CASSLGGNSNQPQHF. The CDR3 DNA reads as TGTGCCAGCAGTTTGGGGGGGAATAGCAATCAGCCCCAGCATTTT.

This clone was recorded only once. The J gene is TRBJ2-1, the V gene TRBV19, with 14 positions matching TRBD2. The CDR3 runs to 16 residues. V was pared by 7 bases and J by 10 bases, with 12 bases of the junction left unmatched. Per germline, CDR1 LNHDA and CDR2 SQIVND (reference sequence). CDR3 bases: TGTGCCAGTATCCGTACGGGACTAGCGGGAGCGGGAGAGCAGTTCTTC. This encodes CASIRTGLAGAGEQFF.

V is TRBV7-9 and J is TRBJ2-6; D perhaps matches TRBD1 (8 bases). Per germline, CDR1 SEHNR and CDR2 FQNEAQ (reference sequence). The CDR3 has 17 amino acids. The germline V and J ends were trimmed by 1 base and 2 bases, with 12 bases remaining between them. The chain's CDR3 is CASSLGQGRAGANVLTF. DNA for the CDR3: TGTGCCAGCAGCTTAGGACAGGGGAGGGCTGGGGCCAACGTCCTGACTTTC.

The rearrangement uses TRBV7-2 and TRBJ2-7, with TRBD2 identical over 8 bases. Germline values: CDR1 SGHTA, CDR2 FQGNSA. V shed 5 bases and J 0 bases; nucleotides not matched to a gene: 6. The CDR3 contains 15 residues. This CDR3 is CASSRGLVSSYEQYF. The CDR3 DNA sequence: TGTGCCAGCAGCAGGGGACTAGTCAGCTCCTACGAGCAGTACTTC. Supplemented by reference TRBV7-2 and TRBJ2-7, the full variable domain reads GAGVSQSPSNKVTEKGKDVELRCDPISGHTALYWYRQSLGQGLEFLIYFQGNSAPDKSGLPSDRFSAERTGGSVSTLTIQRTQQEDSAVYLCASSRGLVSSYEQYFGPGTRLTVT.

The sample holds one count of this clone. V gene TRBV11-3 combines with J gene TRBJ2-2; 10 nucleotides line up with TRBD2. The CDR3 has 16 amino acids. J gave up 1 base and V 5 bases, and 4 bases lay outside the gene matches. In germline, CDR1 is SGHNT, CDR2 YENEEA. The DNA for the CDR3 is TGTGCCAGCAGCCCAGGACTAGCGGTGAACACCGGGGAGCTGTTTTTT. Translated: CASSPGLAVNTGELFF.